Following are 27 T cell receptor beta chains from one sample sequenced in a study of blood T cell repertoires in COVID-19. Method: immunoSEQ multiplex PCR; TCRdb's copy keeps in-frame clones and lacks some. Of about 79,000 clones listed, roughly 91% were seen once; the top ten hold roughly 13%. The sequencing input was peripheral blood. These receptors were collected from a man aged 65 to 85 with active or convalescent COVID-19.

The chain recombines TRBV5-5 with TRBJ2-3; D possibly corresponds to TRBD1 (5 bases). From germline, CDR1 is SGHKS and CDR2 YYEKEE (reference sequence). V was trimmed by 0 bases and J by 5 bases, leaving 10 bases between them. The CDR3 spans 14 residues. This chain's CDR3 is CASSLGTLGDTQYF. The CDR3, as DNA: TGTGCCAGCAGCTTGGGGACACTGGGAGATACGCAGTATTTT.

The CDR3 coding sequence is TGTGCCAGCAGTCCCGGGGACAGTGCAAATAATTCACCCCTCCACTTT. Its translation is CASSPGDSANNSPLHF. The genes are TRBV27 and TRBJ1-6, with 7 positions matching TRBD1. Germline loops: CDR1 MNHEY, CDR2 SMNVEV (reference sequence). V dropped 5 bases and J dropped 5; count of bases not matched to a gene: 9. The CDR3 spans 16 residues.

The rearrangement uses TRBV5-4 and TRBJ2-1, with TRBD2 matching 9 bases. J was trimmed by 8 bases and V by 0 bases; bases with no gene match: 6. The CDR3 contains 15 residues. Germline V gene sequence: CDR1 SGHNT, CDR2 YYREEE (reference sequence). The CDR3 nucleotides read TGTGCCAGCAGCTTGGTAGTAGCGGGAGAAGATGAGCAGTTCTTC. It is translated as CASSLVVAGEDEQFF. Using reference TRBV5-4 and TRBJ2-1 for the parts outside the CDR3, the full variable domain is ETGVTQSPTHLIKTRGQQVTLRCSSQSGHNTVSWYQQALGQGPQFIFQYYREEENGRGNFPPRFSGLQFPNYSSELNVNALELDDSALYLCASSLVVAGEDEQFFGPGTRLTVL.

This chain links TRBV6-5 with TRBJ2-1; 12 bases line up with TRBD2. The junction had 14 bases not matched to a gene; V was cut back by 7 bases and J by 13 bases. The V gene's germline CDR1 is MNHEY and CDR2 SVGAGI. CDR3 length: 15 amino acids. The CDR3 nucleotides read TGTGCCAGCACTCCAAACCCGCGGACTAGCGGGATTCAGTTCTTC. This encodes CASTPNPRTSGIQFF.

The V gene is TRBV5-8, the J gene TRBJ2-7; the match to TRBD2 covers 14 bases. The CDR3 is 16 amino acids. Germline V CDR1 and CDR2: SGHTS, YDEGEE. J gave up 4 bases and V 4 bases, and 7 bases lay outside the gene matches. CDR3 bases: TGTGCCAGCAGCCGCCCGGGACTAGCGGGAGTGTACGAGCAGTACTTC. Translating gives CASSRPGLAGVYEQYF.

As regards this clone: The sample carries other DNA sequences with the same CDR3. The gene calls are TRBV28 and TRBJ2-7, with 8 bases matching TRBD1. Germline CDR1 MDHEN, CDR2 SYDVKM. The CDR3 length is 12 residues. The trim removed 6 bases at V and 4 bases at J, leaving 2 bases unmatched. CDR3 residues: CASRDRAYEQYF. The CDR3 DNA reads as TGTGCCAGCAGGGACAGGGCTTACGAGCAGTACTTC.

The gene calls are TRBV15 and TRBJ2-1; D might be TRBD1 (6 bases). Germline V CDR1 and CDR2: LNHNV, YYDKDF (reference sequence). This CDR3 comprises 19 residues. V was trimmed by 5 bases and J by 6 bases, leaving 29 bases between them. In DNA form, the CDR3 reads TGTGCCACCAGCCATACAAGGTTATACGGGTCACAGGGTGCCAATGAGCAGTTCTTC. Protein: CATSHTRLYGSQGANEQFF.

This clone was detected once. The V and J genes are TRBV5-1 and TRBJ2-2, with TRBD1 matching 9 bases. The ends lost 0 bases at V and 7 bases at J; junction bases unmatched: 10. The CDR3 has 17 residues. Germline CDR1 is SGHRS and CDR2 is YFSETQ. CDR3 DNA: TGCGCCAGCAGCTTGGCCCCTCCGGGACAGGGACTCGGGGAGCTGTTTTTT. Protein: CASSLAPPGQGLGELFF.

The CDR3 DNA reads as TGCGCCAGCAGCTTGGGGACAGGGGAATTCAAACTGTTTTTT. This sequence encodes CASSLGTGEFKLFF. The chain employs TRBV5-1 and TRBJ1-4, with 9 bases fitting TRBD1. The CDR3 extends over 14 amino acids. Germline V gene data show CDR1 as SGHRS and CDR2 as YFSETQ. The V segment lost 0 bases and the J segment 11 bases; nucleotides outside the gene matches: 5.

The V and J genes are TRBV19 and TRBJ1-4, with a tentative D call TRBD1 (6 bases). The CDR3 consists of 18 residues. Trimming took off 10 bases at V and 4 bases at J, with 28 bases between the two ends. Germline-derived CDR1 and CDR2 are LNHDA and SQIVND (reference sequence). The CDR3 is CATRPPLGTRDLNEKLFF. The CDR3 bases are TGTGCCACCCGCCCACCCTTGGGGACACGGGACCTTAATGAAAAACTGTTTTTT.

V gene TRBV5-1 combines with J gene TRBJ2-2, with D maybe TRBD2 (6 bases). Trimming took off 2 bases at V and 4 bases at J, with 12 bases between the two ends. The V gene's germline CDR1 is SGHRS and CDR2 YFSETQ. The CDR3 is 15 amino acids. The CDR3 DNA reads TGCGCCAGCAGCTTTGGGACTGCGGGCACCGGGGAGCTGTTTTTT. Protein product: CASSFGTAGTGELFF.

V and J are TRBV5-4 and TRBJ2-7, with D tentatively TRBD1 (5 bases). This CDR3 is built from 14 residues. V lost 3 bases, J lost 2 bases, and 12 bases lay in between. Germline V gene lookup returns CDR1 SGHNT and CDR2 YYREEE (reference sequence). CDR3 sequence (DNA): TGTGCCAGCAGCTCGACTCAGGGCGCCTACGAGCAGTACTTC. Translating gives CASSSTQGAYEQYF.

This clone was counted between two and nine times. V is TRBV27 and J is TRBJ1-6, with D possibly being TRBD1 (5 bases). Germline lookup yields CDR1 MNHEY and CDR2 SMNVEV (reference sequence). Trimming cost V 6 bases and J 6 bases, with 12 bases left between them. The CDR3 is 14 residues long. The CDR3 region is CASRREQANSPLHF. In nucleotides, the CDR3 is TGTGCCAGCAGGCGGGAACAGGCTAATTCACCCCTCCACTTT.

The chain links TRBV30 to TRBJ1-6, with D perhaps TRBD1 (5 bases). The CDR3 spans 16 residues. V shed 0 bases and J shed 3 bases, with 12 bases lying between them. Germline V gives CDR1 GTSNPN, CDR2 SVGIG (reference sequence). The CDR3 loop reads CAWSVGGAIYNSPLHF. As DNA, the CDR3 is TGTGCCTGGAGTGTAGGTGGGGCGATCTATAATTCACCCCTCCACTTT.

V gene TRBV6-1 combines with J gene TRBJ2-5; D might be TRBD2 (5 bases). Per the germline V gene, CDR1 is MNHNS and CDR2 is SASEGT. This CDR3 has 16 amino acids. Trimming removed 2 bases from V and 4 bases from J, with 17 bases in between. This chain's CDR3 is CASSERSHKRPETQYF. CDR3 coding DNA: TGTGCCAGCAGTGAAAGGTCCCACAAGCGGCCAGAGACCCAGTACTTC.

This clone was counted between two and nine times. CDR3 residues: CSASAAAGEKLFF. The CDR3 region has the DNA TGCAGTGCTAGTGCGGCAGCGGGTGAAAAACTGTTTTTT. The chain is built from TRBV20-1 and TRBJ1-4; D remains unclear. Per the germline V gene, CDR1 is DFQATT and CDR2 is SNEGSKA (reference sequence). V shed 3 bases and J shed 7 bases, with 12 bases lying between them. The CDR3 length is 13 residues.

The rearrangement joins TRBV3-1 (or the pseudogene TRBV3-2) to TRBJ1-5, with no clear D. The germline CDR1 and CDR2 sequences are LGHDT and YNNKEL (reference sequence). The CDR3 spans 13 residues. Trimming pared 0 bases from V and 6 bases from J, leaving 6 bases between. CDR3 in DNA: TGTGCCAGCAGCCAAGATCATTCTCAGCCCCAGCATTTT. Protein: CASSQDHSQPQHF.

The CDR3 is CASSPAGTGSYEQYF. The CDR3 DNA reads as TGTGCCAGCAGTCCTGCCGGGACAGGGTCCTACGAGCAGTACTTC. The V and J genes are TRBV5-6 and TRBJ2-7; TRBD1 agrees at 9 bases. Germline lookup yields CDR1 SGHDT and CDR2 YYEEEE. The CDR3 contains 15 residues. The trim removed 5 bases at V and 1 base at J, leaving 7 bases unmatched.

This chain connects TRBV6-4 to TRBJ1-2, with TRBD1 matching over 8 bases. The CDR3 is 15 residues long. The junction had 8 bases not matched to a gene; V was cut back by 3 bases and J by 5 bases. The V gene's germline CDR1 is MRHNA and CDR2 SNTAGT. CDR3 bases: TGTGCCAGCAGTGAAGGACAGGGACCCGCGTATGGCTACACCTTC. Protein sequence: CASSEGQGPAYGYTF.

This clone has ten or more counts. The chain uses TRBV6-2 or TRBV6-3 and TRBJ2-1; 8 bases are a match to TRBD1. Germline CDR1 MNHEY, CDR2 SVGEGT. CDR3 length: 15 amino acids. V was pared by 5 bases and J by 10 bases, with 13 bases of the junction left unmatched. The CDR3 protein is CASSRTGSGNWEQFF. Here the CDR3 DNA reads TGTGCCAGCAGTCGGACAGGGTCGGGTAATTGGGAGCAGTTCTTC.

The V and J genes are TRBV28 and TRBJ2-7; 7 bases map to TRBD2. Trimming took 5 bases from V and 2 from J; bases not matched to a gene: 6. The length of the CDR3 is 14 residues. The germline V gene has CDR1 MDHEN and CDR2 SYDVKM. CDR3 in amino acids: CASSALATTYEQYF. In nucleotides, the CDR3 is TGTGCCAGCAGTGCACTAGCGACTACCTACGAGCAGTACTTC.

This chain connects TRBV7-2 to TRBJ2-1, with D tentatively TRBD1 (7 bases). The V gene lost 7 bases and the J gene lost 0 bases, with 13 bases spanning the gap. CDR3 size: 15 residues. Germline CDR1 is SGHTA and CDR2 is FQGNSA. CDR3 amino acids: CASTRQGGSYNEQFF. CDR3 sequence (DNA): TGTGCCAGCACGAGACAGGGAGGCTCCTACAATGAGCAGTTCTTC.

The CDR3 reads CASRVGQGRTNQPQHF. The CDR3 DNA reads as TGTGCCAGTAGGGTCGGACAGGGAAGAACCAATCAGCCCCAGCATTTT. This chain uses TRBV19 with TRBJ1-5; 8 bases line up with TRBD1. There are 16 residues in the CDR3. Trimming at V came to 6 bases and at J to 3 bases, leaving 10 bases not matched to a gene. CDR1 is LNHDA and CDR2 is SQIVND in the germline V gene (reference sequence).

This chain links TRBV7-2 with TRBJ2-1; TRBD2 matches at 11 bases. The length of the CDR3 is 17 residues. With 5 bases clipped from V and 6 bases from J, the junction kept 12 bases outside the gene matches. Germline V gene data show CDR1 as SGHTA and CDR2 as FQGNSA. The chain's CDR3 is CASSASPTSGRSNEQFF. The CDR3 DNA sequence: TGTGCCAGCAGCGCCAGCCCTACTAGCGGGAGAAGCAATGAGCAGTTCTTC.

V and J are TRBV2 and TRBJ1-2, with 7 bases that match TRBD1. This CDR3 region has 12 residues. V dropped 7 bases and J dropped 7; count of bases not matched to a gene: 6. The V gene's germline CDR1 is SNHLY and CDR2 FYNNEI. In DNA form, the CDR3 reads TGTGCCAGCACTACAGGGGCGAGTGGCTACACCTTC. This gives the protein CASTTGASGYTF.

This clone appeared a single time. The chain's CDR3 is CASRRGTGSYEQYF. CDR3 DNA sequence: TGTGCCAGCAGGCGTGGAACAGGCTCCTACGAGCAGTACTTC. The rearrangement joins TRBV27 to TRBJ2-7, with D perhaps TRBD1 (5 bases). The V and J ends lost 6 bases and 0 bases respectively, with 12 bases between them. This CDR3 has 14 amino acids. CDR1 MNHEY and CDR2 SMNVEV come from the germline V gene (reference sequence).

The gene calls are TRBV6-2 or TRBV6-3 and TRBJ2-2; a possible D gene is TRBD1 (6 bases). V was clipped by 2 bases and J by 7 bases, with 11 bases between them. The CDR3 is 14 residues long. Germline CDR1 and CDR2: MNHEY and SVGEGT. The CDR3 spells CASSYGGMIGELFF. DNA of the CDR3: TGTGCCAGCAGTTACGGGGGCATGATCGGGGAGCTGTTTTTT.